Listed here are 12 T cell receptor beta chains from one sample, sequenced in a study of cytomegalovirus exposure and HLA in healthy donors. The PCR made use of 60 Vbeta and 13 Jbeta primers. Clones were read by immunoSEQ multiplex PCR, and TCRdb kept only the in-frame ones, dropping some. The data contain 150,000 to 200,000 clones, 70% to 80% of them singletons. Sample: PBMCs. These receptor sequences come from a male donor in good health and CMV-seronegative.

On this clone itself: Because the CDR3's place on the DNA is in doubt, the DNA is left out and the CDR3 is given as listed by TCRdb. This chain uses TRBV29-1 with TRBJ1-2. The CDR3 has 12 amino acids, counting both end residues. Germline V gene data show CDR1 as SQVTM and CDR2 as ANQGSEA. CDR3 protein: CSVRAREDGYTF.

In regard to this clone: Other DNA sequences of this sample code for an identical CDR3. This chain joins TRBV27 and TRBJ2-3; the D is unclear. V was pared by 5 bases and J by 0 bases, with 3 bases between. This CDR3 region has 12 residues. Germline V gives CDR1 MNHEY, CDR2 SMNVEV (reference sequence). The CDR3 here is CASSPSTDTQYF. DNA of the CDR3: TGTGCCAGCAGTCCTAGCACAGATACGCAGTATTTT.

This clone came up a few times. DNA of the CDR3: TGTGCCAGCAGCGTAGGGTCAGTCTACGAGCAGTACTTC. Its protein product is CASSVGSVYEQYF. V and J are TRBV9 and TRBJ2-7; no definite D call. This CDR3 spans 13 amino acids. V was pared by 0 bases and J by 3 bases, with 7 bases between. CDR1 is SGDLS, CDR2 YYNGEE, per germline.

The V gene is TRBV4-1, the J gene TRBJ1-6; weak D call: TRBD1 (5 bases). The germline V and J ends were trimmed by 4 bases and 9 bases, with 7 bases remaining between them. The CDR3 has 12 amino acids. Germline V lookup: CDR1 MGHRA, CDR2 YSYEKL. The CDR3 protein is CASSPQGSPLHF. The CDR3 nucleotides are TGCGCCAGCAGCCCCCAGGGTTCACCCCTCCACTTT.

The rearrangement uses TRBV28 and TRBJ1-5; TRBD1 aligns across 7 bases. Looked up from germline, CDR1 is MDHEN and CDR2 is SYDVKM. V was clipped by 5 bases and J by 3 bases; unmatched bases: 10. The CDR3 runs 16 residues. The CDR3 sequence is CASSPRTGKNNQPQHF. Written as DNA, the CDR3 is TGTGCCAGCAGTCCAAGGACAGGCAAAAACAATCAGCCCCAGCATTTT.

The chain carries TRBV15 and TRBJ2-1; TRBD1 aligns across 9 bases. Germline lookup yields CDR1 LNHNV and CDR2 YYDKDF (reference sequence). V was clipped by 4 bases and J by 10 bases; unmatched bases: 17. This CDR3 comprises 17 residues. The CDR3 coding sequence is TGTGCCACCAGCAACAAAGTTCCGGGACAGGGTGCGCGGGAGCAGTTCTTC. Protein product: CATSNKVPGQGAREQFF.

CDR3 DNA: TGTGCCAGCAGTTACCGGGACAGGTTAACCGGGGAGCTGTTTTTT. This gives the protein CASSYRDRLTGELFF. The rearrangement joins TRBV6-5 to TRBJ2-2, with TRBD1 matching 8 bases. The CDR3 has 15 residues. V dropped 2 bases and J dropped 5; count of bases not matched to a gene: 4. Germline V gene sequence: CDR1 MNHEY, CDR2 SVGAGI.

This clone has just one count. The chain joins TRBV7-2 to TRBJ2-3, with 10 bases matching TRBD2. The CDR3 runs 16 residues. With 2 bases clipped from V and 6 bases from J, the junction kept 8 bases outside the gene matches. Germline V lookup: CDR1 SGHTA, CDR2 FQGNSA. CDR3 nucleotides: TGTGCCAGCAGCTTACACAGCGGGGGGGCCCGGGATACGCAGTATTTT. Encoded protein: CASSLHSGGARDTQYF.

The CDR3 DNA reads as TGTGCCAGCAGTTTGACTAGCGGGACCTACGAGCAGTACTTC. This sequence encodes CASSLTSGTYEQYF. The chain couples TRBV28 to TRBJ2-7; 11 bases are a match to TRBD2. Trimming cost V 3 bases and J 2 bases; bases outside gene matches: 0. Germline assignment: CDR1 MDHEN and CDR2 SYDVKM. The CDR3 runs 14 residues.

V gene TRBV4-1 combines with J gene TRBJ1-2; TRBD1 might be the D (5 bases). Germline V CDR1 and CDR2: MGHRA, YSYEKL. This CDR3 spans 16 amino acids. V was clipped by 1 base and J by 4 bases, with 16 bases between them. CDR3 sequence: CASSQAGRELSYGYTF. Written as DNA, the CDR3 is TGCGCCAGCAGCCAAGCAGGGAGGGAGCTTAGCTATGGCTACACCTTC.

This clone came up once. J is TRBJ1-2 and V is TRBV9, with 8 nucleotides matching TRBD1. Germline CDR1 is SGDLS and CDR2 is YYNGEE. CDR3 length: 17 residues. The J segment lost 2 bases and the V segment lost 0 bases, leaving 9 bases of the junction unmatched. The CDR3 region is CASSVVGNRGENYGYTF. In DNA form, the CDR3 reads TGTGCCAGCAGCGTAGTAGGAAACAGGGGGGAGAACTATGGCTACACCTTC. The full variable domain, in which reference TRBV9 and TRBJ1-2 provide the parts outside the CDR3, is DSGVTQTPKHLITATGQRVTLRCSPRSGDLSVYWYQQSLDQGLQFLIQYYNGEERAKGNILERFSAQQFPDLHSELNLSSLELGDSALYFCASSVVGNRGENYGYTFGSGTRLTVV.

The rearrangement joins TRBV13 to TRBJ1-2, with 7 bases that match TRBD1. The CDR3 runs to 19 residues. CDR1 PRHDT and CDR2 FYEKMQ come from the germline V gene (reference sequence). V was clipped by 1 base and J by 4 bases; unmatched bases: 18. CDR3 bases: TGTGCCAGCAGCTTAGACCGCCGATTTTCGACAGGGAGATCCTATGGCTACACCTTC. It specifies CASSLDRRFSTGRSYGYTF.